The T cell receptor beta chain described here comes from a study of somatic mutations in cytotoxic T cells in rheumatoid arthritis. Study results and limitations: Clonality measured in CD8+ T cells did not differ significantly between rheumatoid arthritis patients and age-matched healthy controls.

In the case of this clone: The antigen is undetermined.

The germline V gene encodes CDR1 MGHDK and CDR2 SYGVNS. The J segment lost 10 bases and the V segment lost 1 base, leaving 13 bases of the junction unmatched. This CDR3 is 18 amino acids long. Clones were read by immunoSEQ multiplex PCR, and TCRdb kept only the in-frame ones, dropping some. Among about 10,000 clones listed, over 75% were seen once. Material: CD8+ T cells sorted from blood. The chain has TRBV25-1 and TRBJ2-6; 10 bases are shared with TRBD1. This TCR was recovered from an adult with rheumatoid arthritis. The CDR3 sequence: CASSEFDRGLLLPNVLTF. CDR3 in DNA: TGTGCCAGCAGTGAATTTGACAGGGGGCTCCTCTTACCTAACGTCCTGACTTTC. The entire variable domain, with the rest obtained from reference TRBV25-1 and TRBJ2-6, is as follows: EADIYQTPRYLVIGTGKKITLECSQTMGHDKMYWYQQDPGMELHLIHYSYGVNSTEKGDLSSESTVSRIRTEHFPLTLESARPSHTSQYLCASSEFDRGLLLPNVLTFGAGSRLTVL.